The rows below give T cell receptor beta chains drawn from one sample of a study of cytomegalovirus exposure and HLA in healthy donors. TCRdb's table, derived via immunoSEQ multiplex PCR, lists solely in-frame clones and lacks some. The data contain 100,000 to 150,000 clones, over 80% of them singletons. The sequenced sample consisted of PBMCs. The receptors stem from a man younger than 30 in good health and CMV-seropositive. The CDR3 runs from the conserved cysteine through the conserved F or W. A D gene is named only where the DNA matches it firmly. For some rows the clone size is stated as once, few or many, or as a class when expanded; others skip it.

d_call clone_size j_call v_call cdr3_length cdr3_nt cdr3_aa
TRBD1 . TRBJ1-1 TRBV7-8 14 TGTGCCAGCAGCCCGCGGACAGGGAACACTGAAGCTTTCTTT CASSPRTGNTEAFF
. . TRBJ2-1 TRBV5-6 18 TGTGCCAGCAGCCCGGAAAGGCAGGGCTGGCCGAACCGCAATGAGCAGTTCTTC CASSPERQGWPNRNEQFF
. . TRBJ1-5 TRBV7-9 15 TGTGCCAGCAGTCCTCCGGGAGACGGCAATCAGCCCCAGCATTTT CASSPPGDGNQPQHF
. . TRBJ1-4 TRBV5-5 16 TGTGCCAGCAGCTTCGGCAGGATAACAACTAATGAAAAACTGTTTTTT CASSFGRITTNEKLFF
. . TRBJ1-1 TRBV7-6 13 TGTGCCAGCAGCCTGGACAGGAACACTGAAGCTTTCTTT CASSLDRNTEAFF
. . TRBJ2-2 TRBV18 14 TGTGCCAGCTCCCCGACAGCGAACACCGGGGAGCTGTTTTTT CASSPTANTGELFF
. . TRBJ2-7 TRBV27 17 TGTGCCAGCAGTTTATTCCCTGGGGGCGGACCCTCCTACGAGCAGTACTTC CASSLFPGGGPSYEQYF
TRBD1 . TRBJ1-1 TRBV28 16 TGTGCCAGCAGTCTTCGACAGGGTGGGCCTCTGACTGAAGCTTTCTTT CASSLRQGGPLTEAFF
. . TRBJ1-2 TRBV7-6 15 TGTGCCAGCAGCTTAGTAGGGCAGGGGATCGATGGCTACACCTTC CASSLVGQGIDGYTF
TRBD1 few TRBJ1-2 TRBV6-1 15 TGTGCCAGCAGTGAGGTAGGCGGACAGGACTATGGCTACACCTTC CASSEVGGQDYGYTF
TRBD1 . TRBJ1-1 TRBV5-4 14 TGTGCCAGCAGCCGGGACAGGGCGAACACTGAAGCTTTCTTT CASSRDRANTEAFF
. . TRBJ2-2 TRBV27 12 TGTGCCAGCAGGAGGGGGACCGGGGAGCTGTTTTTT CASRRGTGELFF
TRBD1 . TRBJ1-6 TRBV5-6 15 TGTGCCAGCAGCTTAAGAGGGACAGGAAATTCACCCCTCCACTTT CASSLRGTGNSPLHF
. . TRBJ2-6 TRBV27 14 TGTGCCAGCAGTAGGGGTTCTGGGGCCAACGTCCTGACTTTC CASSRGSGANVLTF
. few TRBJ2-7 TRBV9 14 TGTGCCAGCAGCGTCACTGCGGGCAGTAACGAGCAGTACTTC CASSVTAGSNEQYF
. few TRBJ1-1 TRBV10-2 13 TGCGCCAGCAATAGACAGTACAACACTGAAGCTTTCTTT CASNRQYNTEAFF
. . TRBJ2-6 TRBV7-3 16 TGTGCCAGCAGCTTAGAGAGGCGGCCCGGGGCCAACGTCCTGACTTTC CASSLERRPGANVLTF
. . TRBJ2-5 TRBV4-1 14 TGCGCCAGCAGCCAAGGCCCGGGAGAAGAGACCCAGTACTTC CASSQGPGEETQYF
. . TRBJ2-1 TRBV25-1 11 TGTGCCAGCGGCGGGACCTCGGGCCAGTTCTTC CASGGTSGQFF
TRBD1 . TRBJ2-7 TRBV5-1 15 TGCGCCAGCAGCCCGTCCGGGACAGGGGGATACGAGCAGTACTTC CASSPSGTGGYEQYF
. . TRBJ2-7 TRBV6-4 12 TGTGCCAGCAGTGGTCTCTCCTACGAGCAGTACTTC CASSGLSYEQYF
TRBD1 . TRBJ1-5 TRBV5-6 16 TGTGCCAGCAGCGCGACAGGGGGCGAAAGCAATCAGCCCCAGCATTTT CASSATGGESNQPQHF
. few TRBJ1-1 TRBV4-1 13 TGCGCCAGCAGCCAAGGGACGGGGACTGAAGCTTTCTTT CASSQGTGTEAFF
. . TRBJ1-2 TRBV13 18 TGTGCCAGCAGCTTGGAAGGTCGGTTGGACAATCCGGACTATGGCTACACCTTC CASSLEGRLDNPDYGYTF
. . TRBJ2-1 TRBV12-5 11 TGTGCTAGTGGTTCTTATAGTGAGCAGTTCTTC CASGSYSEQFF
TRBD2 . TRBJ2-1 TRBV25-1 16 TGTGCCAGCAGTTTCTTAGCGGGGGCGCTTAGGAATGAGCAGTTCTTC CASSFLAGALRNEQFF
TRBD1 . TRBJ1-5 TRBV25-1 13 TGTGCCAGCACACCCCAGGGGGGACAGCCCCAGCATTTT CASTPQGGQPQHF